This T cell receptor beta chain was sequenced for a study of a mutant IDH1 vaccine in newly diagnosed glioma. Overall study context: In weeks 1, 3, 5, 7, 11, 15, 19 and 23, patients were immunized, eight times in all. Commencement of vaccination occurred 4-6 weeks following radiotherapy alone, or concurrently with temozolomide cycles. Receipt of radiotherapy, temozolomide, or both preceded the study, and most received both.

With respect to this clone: Antigen specificity is unknown.

Assay used: immunoSEQ multiplex PCR; TCRdb lists only in-frame clones, some missing. The sample shows fewer than 150,000 clones, roughly nine tenths of them seen only once. Time point meaning: week 11, during vaccination. Vaccinated patients received 300 ug of mutant IDH1 20-mer peptide per dose, with topical imiquimod. The CDR3 extends over 13 amino acids. V was clipped by 5 bases and J by 2 bases; unmatched bases: 2. Germline CDR1 MNHNY, CDR2 SVGAGI (reference sequence). The chain carries TRBV6-6 and TRBJ1-2; 7 nucleotides match TRBD1. Sequenced material: PBMCs, taken from a glioma patient whose treatment included an IDH1 peptide vaccine. The receptor was derived from a woman in her 50s with glioma. CDR3 DNA: TGTGCCAGCAGTCGGGACAGAAACTATGGCTACACCTTC. Translation: CASSRDRNYGYTF.